In its sample, the clone carrying this TCR beta chain was seen a few times. No antigen is known for it. These data belong to a study of blood T cells in healthy people across ages. The study's findings and limits: Long-lived donors carried more naive CD4+ cells and greater diversity than aged donors.

Together with a sample-barcoded 5' primer, a J-beta primer mix was included in a second PCR lasting about 6 to 11 cycles. TCRdb itself ran the 5' RACE reads through MiXCR, one entry per CDR3 protein. Among about 1.6 million distinct CDR3 sequences listed, approximately 32% were seen once. This CDR3 has 13 amino acids. Germline lookup yields CDR1 DFQATT and CDR2 SNEGSKA (reference sequence). Germline trimming cut 6 bases from V and 5 bases from J; bases unmatched to any gene: 6. The sequencing input was blood. This TCR came from a woman in her twenties or thirties in good health. V usage is TRBV20-1 and J usage is TRBJ1-2; 10 bases match TRBD1. CDR3 in DNA: TGCAGTGCACGGACAGGGGGTGAATATGGCTACACCTTC. Translated: CSARTGGEYGYTF.